This T cell receptor (beta chain) appears in the sequencing data of a study of blood T cell repertoires in COVID-19. Background on the study: Sites in the United States, Italy and Spain provided acute and convalescent COVID-19 samples. T cells, B-cell-depleted T cells, or PBMCs provided the cDNA or gDNA that served as material.

In the original processing: Amplification from reference gene primers served as the basis for estimated nucleated cell counts. Here immunoSEQ multiplex PCR was the method, and the copy in TCRdb shows in-frame clones only, minus some. That table is the source of V, J and clone size, and D and trimming were worked out from the DNA. The table shows around 140,000 clones, with approximately 80% occurring only once. The junction had 9 bases not matched to a gene; V was cut back by 4 bases and J by 0 bases. This CDR3 has 16 residues. The germline V gene encodes CDR1 SGHRS and CDR2 YFSETQ. This TCR came from a man in his 70s who had recovered from COVID-19. Sequenced material: peripheral blood. The chain joins TRBV5-1 to TRBJ2-7; 8 nucleotides line up with TRBD2. The CDR3 coding sequence is TGCGCCAGCAGCCTGGGGCCCGCGGGGGGCTCCTACGAGCAGTACTTC. Its protein is CASSLGPAGGSYEQYF.